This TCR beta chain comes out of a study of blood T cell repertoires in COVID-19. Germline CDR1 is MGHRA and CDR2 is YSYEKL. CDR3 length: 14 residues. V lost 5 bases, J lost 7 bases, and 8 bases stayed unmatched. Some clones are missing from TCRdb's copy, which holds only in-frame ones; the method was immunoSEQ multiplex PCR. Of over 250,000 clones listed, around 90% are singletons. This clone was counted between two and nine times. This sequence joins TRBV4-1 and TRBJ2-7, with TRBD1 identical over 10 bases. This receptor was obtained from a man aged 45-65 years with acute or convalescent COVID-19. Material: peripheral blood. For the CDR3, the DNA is TGCGCCAGCAGCTATACGACAGGGGGCACGGAGCAGTACTTC. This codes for CASSYTTGGTEQYF.